A single sample is the source of the 21 T cell receptor beta chains below, sequenced in a study of neurological immune-mediated disorders. TCRdb independently ran MiXCR on the 5' RACE reads; one entry per CDR3 protein. The sample includes about 87,000 distinct CDR3 sequences, roughly 3.5% seen only once; the top ten take 2.5% to 3%. The sample was PBMCs. Every receptor here comes from a woman aged 50 to 65 with multiple sclerosis.

This clonotype was found many times. This chain joins TRBV7-2 and TRBJ2-5; D call uncertain. This CDR3 contains 11 residues. Trimming cost V 2 bases and J 4 bases, with 2 bases left between them. The germline gives CDR1 SGHTA, CDR2 FQGNSA. This chain's CDR3 is CASSLTETQYF. The CDR3 bases are TGTGCCAGCAGCTTAACAGAGACCCAGTACTTC. Full variable domain (remainder filled in from reference TRBV7-2 and TRBJ2-5): GAGVSQSPSNKVTEKGKDVELRCDPISGHTALYWYRQSLGQGLEFLIYFQGNSAPDKSGLPSDRFSAERTGGSVSTLTIQRTQQEDSAVYLCASSLTETQYFGPGTRLLVL.

This clonotype was counted ten times or more. This chain connects TRBV7-9 to TRBJ2-5; TRBD2 agrees at 11 bases. This CDR3 spans 16 amino acids. V was clipped by 5 bases and J by 5 bases; unmatched bases: 10. Germline-derived CDR1 and CDR2 are SEHNR and FQNEAQ (reference sequence). CDR3 sequence (DNA): TGTGCCAGCAGCCCCCAACTAGCGGGGGAGGGGGAGACCCAGTACTTC. Translation: CASSPQLAGEGETQYF.

This clonotype has at least ten counts. V is TRBV12-3 or TRBV12-4 and J is TRBJ2-4, with D unclear. The V end lost 2 bases, the J end lost 2 bases, and 13 bases lay between the germline ends. The CDR3 loop spans 16 amino acids. In DNA form, the CDR3 reads TGTGCCAGCAGTTTAAATATACCGGGTCCCAAAAACATTCAGTACTTC. It specifies CASSLNIPGPKNIQYF.

The V gene is TRBV5-1, the J gene TRBJ2-2; 10 bases align to TRBD2. CDR1 is SGHRS and CDR2 is YFSETQ in the germline V gene. V lost 0 bases, J lost 4 bases, and 3 bases stayed unmatched. CDR3 length: 16 residues. CDR3 sequence reads: CASSLERGGRTGELFF. The CDR3 bases are TGCGCCAGCAGCTTGGAGCGGGGGGGCCGCACCGGGGAGCTGTTTTTT. The full variable domain, its missing parts supplied by reference TRBV5-1 and TRBJ2-2, is KAGVTQTPRYLIKTRGQQVTLSCSPISGHRSVSWYQQTPGQGLQFLFEYFSETQRNKGNFPGRFSGRQFSNSRSEMNVSTLELGDSALYLCASSLERGGRTGELFFGEGSRLTVL.

Many counts were recorded for this clonotype. The chain couples TRBV5-8 to TRBJ1-1; no clear D gene. V lost 0 bases, J lost 0 bases, and 9 bases lay in between. Germline V gene sequence: CDR1 SGHTS, CDR2 YDEGEE. The CDR3 runs 15 residues. CDR3 sequence reads: CASSLGRSLNTEAFF. The CDR3 DNA is TGTGCCAGCAGCTTGGGCAGGTCCTTGAACACTGAAGCTTTCTTT.

The chain couples TRBV7-2 to TRBJ2-3; D call uncertain. Trimming removed 3 bases from V and 8 bases from J, with 9 bases in between. CDR1 and CDR2 from the germline V gene are SGHTA and FQGNSA. This CDR3 spans 12 amino acids. The CDR3 loop is CASSLRVGTQYF. CDR3 nucleotide sequence: TGTGCCAGCAGCTTGCGCGTGGGTACGCAGTATTTT.

This clonotype was observed many times. This rearrangement joins TRBV20-1 to TRBJ2-2; 7 bases line up with TRBD2. Germline V gives CDR1 DFQATT, CDR2 SNEGSKA (reference sequence). This CDR3 region has 15 residues. The V segment lost 1 base and the J segment 3 bases; nucleotides outside the gene matches: 5. CDR3 protein: CSARGERGHTGELFF. The CDR3, as DNA: TGCAGTGCTAGAGGGGAGCGGGGCCACACCGGGGAGCTGTTTTTT.

This clonotype was seen at least ten times. CDR3 residues: CASSQDFIYGYTF. In nucleotides, the CDR3 is TGTGCCAGCAGCCAAGATTTCATCTATGGCTACACCTTC. The chain joins TRBV3-1 to TRBJ1-2; D is uncertain. Germline V gene data show CDR1 as LGHDT and CDR2 as YNNKEL (reference sequence). The germline V and J ends were trimmed by 0 bases and 4 bases, with 6 bases remaining between them. The CDR3 has 13 residues.

This clonotype was seen ten or more times. V and J are TRBV7-9 and TRBJ2-4, with no clear D. V was cut by 3 bases and J by 0 bases, with 9 bases left in between. This CDR3 has 15 residues. CDR1 and CDR2 (germline): SEHNR, FQNEAQ (reference sequence). The CDR3 sequence: CASSFSEEAKNIQYF. CDR3 DNA sequence: TGTGCCAGCAGCTTCTCCGAAGAAGCCAAAAACATTCAGTACTTC. The full variable domain, completed using reference TRBV7-9 and TRBJ2-4, is DTGVSQNPRHKITKRGQNVTFRCDPISEHNRLYWYRQTLGQGPEFLTYFQNEAQLEKSRLLSDRFSAERPKGSFSTLEIQRTEQGDSAMYLCASSFSEEAKNIQYFGAGTRLSVL.

This clonotype has ten or more counts. The V call is TRBV5-1, the J call TRBJ2-3; TRBD1 is a possible D gene (5 bases). Trimming stripped 0 bases from V and 0 bases from J, with 14 bases between. Per the germline V gene, CDR1 is SGHRS and CDR2 is YFSETQ. The CDR3 is 17 amino acids. The DNA of the CDR3 is TGCGCCAGCAGCTTGGAGTTTCAGGGATTCAGCACAGATACGCAGTATTTT. It yields the protein CASSLEFQGFSTDTQYF. The whole variable domain, filled in from reference TRBV5-1 and TRBJ2-3, reads KAGVTQTPRYLIKTRGQQVTLSCSPISGHRSVSWYQQTPGQGLQFLFEYFSETQRNKGNFPGRFSGRQFSNSRSEMNVSTLELGDSALYLCASSLEFQGFSTDTQYFGPGTRLTVL.

Many counts were recorded for this clonotype. This chain links TRBV6-5 with TRBJ2-1; 12 bases agree with TRBD2. The germline gives CDR1 MNHEY, CDR2 SVGAGI. The CDR3 totals 18 residues. V lost 2 bases and J lost 6; bases outside the gene matches: 11. The CDR3 region is CASSYTNAWTSGVNEQFF. The CDR3 nucleotides are TGTGCCAGCAGTTACACAAACGCGTGGACTAGCGGGGTCAATGAGCAGTTCTTC.

This clonotype was found many times. This chain joins TRBV20-1 and TRBJ2-5; 11 bases line up with TRBD2. Germline V lookup: CDR1 DFQATT, CDR2 SNEGSKA (reference sequence). The CDR3 is 16 amino acids. Trimming removed 5 bases from V and 4 bases from J; junction bases left unmatched: 12. The CDR3 nucleotides read TGCAGTGCTCGGACGGTAGCGGGGGGGCTCCGAGAGACCCAGTACTTC. As protein: CSARTVAGGLRETQYF.

This clonotype was seen at least ten times. J is TRBJ2-2 and V is TRBV7-2, with a tentative D call TRBD1 (5 bases). Germline V gene sequence: CDR1 SGHTA, CDR2 FQGNSA. Trimming removed 1 base from V and 5 bases from J, with 17 bases in between. The CDR3 has 17 amino acids. The CDR3 sequence: CASSLDGRADRTGELFF. CDR3 coding DNA: TGTGCCAGCAGCTTAGATGGCAGGGCCGATCGGACCGGGGAGCTGTTTTTT.

This clonotype was recorded many times. This chain links TRBV5-1 with TRBJ2-1; 10 nucleotides align to TRBD1. Germline CDR1 is SGHRS and CDR2 is YFSETQ. The length of the CDR3 is 13 residues. J lost 9 bases, V lost 1 base, and 1 base had no gene match. The CDR3 region is CASSLRDRGEQFF. The DNA for the CDR3 is TGCGCCAGCAGCTTGCGGGACAGGGGTGAGCAGTTCTTC.

At least ten counts were recorded for this clonotype. The chain carries TRBV7-2 and TRBJ2-3; D perhaps matches TRBD2 (6 bases). Germline V gene lookup returns CDR1 SGHTA and CDR2 FQGNSA. There are 14 residues in the CDR3. The V and J ends lost 4 bases and 7 bases respectively, with 15 bases between them. The CDR3 here is CASSSSWGVYTQYF. The CDR3 coding sequence is TGTGCCAGCAGCTCTTCGTGGGGGGTCTATACGCAGTATTTT.

This clonotype appeared many times. CDR3 coding DNA: TGCAGCGTTGCGGGGGGTAACTATGGCTACACCTTC. Translated: CSVAGGNYGYTF. The rearrangement links TRBV29-1 to TRBJ1-2, with a possible D match to TRBD1 (5 bases). Looked up from germline, CDR1 is SQVTM and CDR2 is ANQGSEA. The CDR3 runs 12 residues. Trimming pared 4 bases from V and 1 base from J, leaving 7 bases between.

This clonotype was counted many times. The chain has TRBV5-1 and TRBJ1-1; D is unresolved. Trimming took 0 bases from V and 1 from J, leaving 7 bases between them. Germline V lookup: CDR1 SGHRS, CDR2 YFSETQ. This CDR3 comprises 14 residues. The CDR3 reads CASSLELKNTEAFF. As DNA, the CDR3 is TGCGCCAGCAGCTTGGAATTGAAGAACACTGAAGCTTTCTTT.

This clonotype was recorded at least ten times. This chain joins TRBV20-1 and TRBJ2-5; D is undetermined. This CDR3 contains 14 residues. CDR1 and CDR2 (germline): DFQATT, SNEGSKA (reference sequence). V shed 4 bases and J shed 4 bases, with 16 bases lying between them. The CDR3, as DNA: TGCAGTGCTATAGGGCTCCGGACCCCAGAGACCCAGTACTTC. Translated: CSAIGLRTPETQYF.

This clonotype was observed many times. The chain employs TRBV5-1 and TRBJ2-2, with D uncertain. Trimming removed 4 bases at V and 6 bases at J, with 10 bases between. Germline V gene sequence: CDR1 SGHRS, CDR2 YFSETQ. The CDR3 covers 13 residues. The CDR3 region is CASSPSPPGELFF. The CDR3 DNA reads TGCGCCAGCAGCCCATCTCCGCCCGGGGAGCTGTTTTTT. Variable domain in full (rest from reference TRBV5-1 and TRBJ2-2): KAGVTQTPRYLIKTRGQQVTLSCSPISGHRSVSWYQQTPGQGLQFLFEYFSETQRNKGNFPGRFSGRQFSNSRSEMNVSTLELGDSALYLCASSPSPPGELFFGEGSRLTVL.

The table lists this clonotype with many counts. The J gene is TRBJ2-5, the V gene TRBV5-1; 7 positions match TRBD2. The germline gives CDR1 SGHRS, CDR2 YFSETQ. With V trimmed by 1 base and J by 5 bases, 11 bases remained unmatched. This CDR3 has 16 amino acids. The CDR3 loop reads CASSLSAGRSRETQYF. The CDR3 region has the DNA TGCGCCAGCAGCTTGTCAGCGGGGCGGTCGAGGGAGACCCAGTACTTC. Complete variable domain (other parts from reference TRBV5-1 and TRBJ2-5): KAGVTQTPRYLIKTRGQQVTLSCSPISGHRSVSWYQQTPGQGLQFLFEYFSETQRNKGNFPGRFSGRQFSNSRSEMNVSTLELGDSALYLCASSLSAGRSRETQYFGPGTRLLVL.

This clonotype was seen at least ten times. The rearrangement joins TRBV20-1 to TRBJ2-7; 12 nucleotides line up with TRBD2. Germline CDR1 is DFQATT and CDR2 is SNEGSKA (reference sequence). After removal of 6 bases from V and 2 bases from J, the junction contained 14 bases not matched to a gene. The CDR3 is 17 amino acids. The CDR3 protein is CSAPKTSGGAQPYEQYF. CDR3 nucleotides: TGCAGTGCCCCGAAGACTAGCGGGGGAGCGCAGCCCTACGAGCAGTACTTC.